The T cell receptor beta chain described here comes from a study of Ad26.COV2.S vaccination and SARS-CoV-2 variants (dated by TCRdb to about 2021). The study in broad terms: Donors in the vaccine arm were drawn from COV1001, a multicentre, randomized, double-blind, placebo-controlled phase I-IIa trial testing Ad26.COV2.S in healthy adults. Ad26.COV2.S was administered intramuscularly at 5 x 10^10 or 1 x 10^11 viral particles, either as a single shot or as two shots given 56 days apart. TCRbeta repertoire sequencing served as the tool for gauging how specific and how broad the SARS-CoV-2-reactive T cell receptors were following Ad26.COV2.S vaccination. A total of some 30 samples were included in the TCR-sequenced set, comprising around 19 Ad26.COV2.S vaccine recipients, 5 placebo recipients and 8 SARS-CoV-2 convalescent individuals. Trial participants were randomized into five groups of five, in which low-dose or high-dose Ad26.COV2.S was given once or twice, or placebo was given on both occasions. Investigators remained blinded to trial group allocation during experiments and outcome assessment.

Trimming accounts for 0 bases at V and 8 bases at J, while the number of junction bases matched to no gene is 8. The CDR3 spans 15 residues, from the cysteine through the phenylalanine. Of the read, only the CDR3 DNA is kept; its 45 bases are in frame from base 1. CDR1 is given as SGHNT and CDR2 as YYREEE, both from the germline V gene (reference sequence). The immunoSEQ Assay was used to sequence TCRbeta CDR3 regions. After extraction, genomic DNA underwent amplification by bias-controlled multiplex PCR, followed by high-throughput sequencing. In the authors' own workflow: Collapsing and filtering of sequences were performed to quantify the absolute abundance of each unique TCRbeta CDR3 region. T cell fraction was estimated by normalization of TCRbeta template counts to usable DNA, with usable DNA being measured through amplification of reference genes present in all nucleated cells. Repertoire TCRs were annotated as SARS-CoV-2-specific by exact matching of V gene, CDR3 amino acid sequence and J gene to a known reactive TCR set. The reference SARS-CoV-2 TCR set was derived from MIRA and filtered for enrichment in COVID-19-positive ImmuneCODE repertoires, a step that removed public or cross-reactive TCRs. Using the MIRA antigens, annotated TCRs were further analysed by specific ORF or by position within an ORF. Breadth was defined as the number of annotated unique rearrangements divided by the total number of unique productive rearrangements, and depth was defined as the summed frequency of the annotated unique rearrangements. Group comparisons of TCR breadth used two-sided Wilcoxon rank-sum tests. TCRdb stores this immuneACCESS table with in-frame sequences only. Part of the clones is absent; in the studies checked, under half of the shortfall reflects unresolved V genes, and no reason is known for the rest. That table furnishes V, J and clone size, whereas the DNA furnished D and trimming. For this sample the table gives hundreds of thousands of clones, of which more than 85% were detected only once. The ten largest make up just under 5% of the sample.

Taken with the paper, the label for treatment or condition translates to: over 15 received Ad26.COV2.S at low or high dose, single or two shots; 5 received placebo; per-sample allocation not given. For vaccine and placebo recipients, the sequenced repertoires came from samples collected on day 63 after the first injection. Cohort 1b enrolled fewer than 30 adults aged 18-55 years at a single site in Boston, USA, between 29 July and 7 August 2020. As a vaccine, Ad26.COV2.S was a replication-incompetent adenovirus type 26 vector that expressed a prefusion-stabilized SARS-CoV-2 spike protein derived from the original Wuhan strain. Overall study outcomes, separate from this receptor: Compared with placebo recipients, Ad26.COV2.S recipients showed higher spike-specific TCR breadth (P = 0.0014). It was noted by the authors that total T cell responses may have been underestimated by the TCR breadth and depth analyses. Non-spike TCR breadth was comparable between vaccine and placebo recipients, consistent with the vaccine containing only spike. After vaccination, spike-specific CD8+ and CD4+ T cell responses were reported to show substantial breadth. The study was not powered for comparison of responses between vaccine doses or regimens.

Points on this clone: No antigen is known for it. No much larger clone exists at a distance of one base, and base qualities are not known.

This clonotype originated in a person between 18 and 65 years old who received the Ad26.COV2.S COVID-19 vaccine or a placebo. The sample consisted of peripheral blood, taken in a trial of Ad26.COV2.S vaccine versus placebo. This chain joins TRBV5-4 to TRBJ1-2, and 9 junctional nucleotides match TRBD1. DNA sequence: TGTGCCAGCAGCTTGGGTGACAGGGGGACAAGCGGCTACACCTTC. Its protein is CASSLGDRGTSGYTF.